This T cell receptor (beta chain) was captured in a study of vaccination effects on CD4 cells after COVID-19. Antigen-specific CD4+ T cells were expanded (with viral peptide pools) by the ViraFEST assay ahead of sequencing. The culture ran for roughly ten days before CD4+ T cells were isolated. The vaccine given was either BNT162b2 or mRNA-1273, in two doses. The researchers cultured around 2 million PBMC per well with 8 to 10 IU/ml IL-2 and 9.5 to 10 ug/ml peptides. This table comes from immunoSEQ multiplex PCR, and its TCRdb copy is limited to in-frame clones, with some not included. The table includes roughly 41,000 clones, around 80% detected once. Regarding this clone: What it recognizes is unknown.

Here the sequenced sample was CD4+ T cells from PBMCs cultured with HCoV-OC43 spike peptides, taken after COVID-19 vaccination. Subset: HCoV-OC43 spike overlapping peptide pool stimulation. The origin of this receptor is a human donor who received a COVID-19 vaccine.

The CDR3 loop is CASSFQGGEKLFF. The CDR3 DNA reads TGTGCCAGCAGCTTCCAGGGCGGAGAAAAACTGTTTTTT. The chain employs TRBV5-5 and TRBJ1-4, with TRBD1 as a possible D gene (5 bases). Trimming shortened V by 2 bases and J by 8 bases, and 10 bases separated the two germline ends. The CDR3 spans 13 residues. Germline V gene data show CDR1 as SGHKS and CDR2 as YYEKEE (reference sequence).